This TCR beta chain was captured in a study of tumor-infiltrating lymphocytes in localized non-small cell lung cancer. On the study more broadly: Patients included smokers and never-smokers with various histologies, some sampled after neoadjuvant chemotherapy. Tumor tissue and non-adjacent uninvolved lung came from each patient.

The repertoire was sequenced with immunoSEQ multiplex PCR; TCRdb's copy has only in-frame clones and lacks some. Among about 12,000 clones listed, roughly 85% were seen once. Study-level findings and limits: TCRbeta sequencing showed higher T cell infiltration in tumors than uninvolved lung.

Germline lookup yields CDR1 WSHSY and CDR2 SAAADI. The CDR3 length is 13 residues. Between the trimmed V and J ends, which lost 1 base and 1 base, there was a span of 4 bases. This clone is a singleton in its sample. The antigen remains unidentified. V and J are TRBV10-2 and TRBJ1-1; D uncertain. The origin of this receptor is a human donor with non-small cell lung cancer. The sequenced sample consisted of uninvolved lung tissue not adjacent to the tumor. CDR3 sequence reads: CASSELWNTEAFF. In nucleotides, the CDR3 is TGCGCCAGCAGTGAGTTATGGAACACTGAAGCTTTCTTT.